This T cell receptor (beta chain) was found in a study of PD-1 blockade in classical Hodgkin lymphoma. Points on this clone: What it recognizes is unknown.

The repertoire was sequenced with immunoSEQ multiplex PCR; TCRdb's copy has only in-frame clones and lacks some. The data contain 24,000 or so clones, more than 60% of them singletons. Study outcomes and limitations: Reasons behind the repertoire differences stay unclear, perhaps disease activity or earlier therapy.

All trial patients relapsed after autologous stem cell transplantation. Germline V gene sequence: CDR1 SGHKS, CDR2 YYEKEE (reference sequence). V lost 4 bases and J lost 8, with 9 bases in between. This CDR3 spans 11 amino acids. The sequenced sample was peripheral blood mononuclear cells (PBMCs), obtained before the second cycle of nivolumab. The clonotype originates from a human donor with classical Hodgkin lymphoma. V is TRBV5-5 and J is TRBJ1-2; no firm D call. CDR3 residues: CASSPSWGYTF. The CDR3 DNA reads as TGTGCCAGCAGCCCGAGTTGGGGCTACACCTTC.